The present entry profiles one T cell receptor (beta chain) with its context. Antigen unknown. This sample is drawn from a study of identical twins. Regarding the study as a whole: Analyses of zero insertions could, in part, be confounded by invariant MAIT and iNKT cells. Modelling approaches yielded underestimates of out-of-frame TCR alpha sharing between monozygotic twins.

TCRdb independently ran MiXCR on the 5' RACE reads; one entry per CDR3 protein. The table lists nearly 900,000 distinct CDR3 sequences, over 9% of them singletons. J lost 2 bases, V lost 4 bases, and 6 bases had no gene match. The length of the CDR3 is 14 residues. CDR1 is DFQATT and CDR2 is SNEGSKA in the germline V gene (reference sequence). Separately, the same data were catalogued under a study of yellow fever vaccine responses in identical twins. As reported in that work: A vaccine T cell response that seemed partly convergent and partly personalized was reported in twins.

The receptor was derived from a woman aged 18-30 years in good health. This chain links TRBV20-1 with TRBJ2-7, with TRBD2 matching 9 bases. The sample was PBMCs. DNA for the CDR3: TGCAGTGCTACCAAAGCGGGAGGAACCTACGAGCAGTACTTC. The encoded protein is CSATKAGGTYEQYF.